The entry below describes one T cell receptor beta chain. Trimming stripped 7 bases from V and 2 bases from J, with 19 bases between. The CDR3 runs to 16 residues. Per germline, CDR1 SEHNR and CDR2 FQNEAQ (reference sequence). This sample was included in a study of T cells in Graves' hyperthyroidism and ophthalmopathy. Blood sampling occurred at first hyperthyroidism diagnosis, ahead of any ophthalmopathy symptoms. It was RNA transcripts that yielded the amplified TCR beta CDR3 regions. First-round RT-PCR with HTBI primers amplified the TCR CDR3 region. TCRdb used MiXCR to reprocess the multiplex PCR reads, holding one entry per CDR3 protein. The table includes 650,000 to 850,000 distinct CDR3 sequences, roughly a sixth detected once.

The rearrangement joins TRBV7-9 to TRBJ2-3; the D gene is possibly TRBD1 (6 bases). The TCR comes from a woman aged 45 to 65 with Graves' hyperthyroidism that later progressed to Graves' ophthalmopathy. The specimen sequenced was blood. CDR3 DNA sequence: TGTGCCAGCACTTCAGGTCGGACAGAATACACAGATACGCAGTATTTT. It translates to CASTSGRTEYTDTQYF.